This entry features one TCR beta chain sequence. The entry originates in a study of blood T cell repertoires in COVID-19. Overall study context: There were acute and convalescent COVID-19 samples, and they came from the United States, Italy and Spain. T cells, B-cell-depleted T cells, or PBMCs supplied cDNA or gDNA.

Original methodology: Estimated nucleated cell counts came from reference gene primer amplification. The table came from immunoSEQ multiplex PCR; TCRdb's copy has only in-frame clones and leaves some out. The V and J calls and clone size come from that table; D and trimming were worked out from the DNA. The table includes nearly 45,000 clones, about 85% detected once. Per the germline V gene, CDR1 is MNHEY and CDR2 is SMNVEV (reference sequence). The CDR3 loop spans 14 amino acids. V was trimmed by 10 bases and J by 2 bases, leaving 14 bases between them. The chain couples TRBV27 to TRBJ2-2; D gene unclear. The sequence derives from a woman at least 80 years old in a cohort sampled during active or convalescent COVID-19. Material for sequencing was peripheral blood. The CDR3 nucleotides are TGTGCCACCATGAGGTCCGGTAACACCGGGGAGCTGTTTTTT. This gives the protein CATMRSGNTGELFF.